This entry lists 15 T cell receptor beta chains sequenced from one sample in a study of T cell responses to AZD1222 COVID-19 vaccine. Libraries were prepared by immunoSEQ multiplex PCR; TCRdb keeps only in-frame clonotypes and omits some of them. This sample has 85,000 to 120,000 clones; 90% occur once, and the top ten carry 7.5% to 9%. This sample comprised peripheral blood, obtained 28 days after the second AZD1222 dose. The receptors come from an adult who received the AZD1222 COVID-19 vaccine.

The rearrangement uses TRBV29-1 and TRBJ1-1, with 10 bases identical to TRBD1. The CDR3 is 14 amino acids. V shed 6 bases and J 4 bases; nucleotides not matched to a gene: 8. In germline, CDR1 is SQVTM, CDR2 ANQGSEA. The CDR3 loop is CSVVPGQGTTEAFF. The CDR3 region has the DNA TGCAGCGTGGTACCGGGACAGGGGACCACTGAAGCTTTCTTT.

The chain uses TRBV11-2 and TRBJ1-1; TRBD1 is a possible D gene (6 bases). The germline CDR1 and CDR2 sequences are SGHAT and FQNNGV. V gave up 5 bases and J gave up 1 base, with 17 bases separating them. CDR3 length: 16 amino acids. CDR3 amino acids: CASSPDRRGKNTEAFF. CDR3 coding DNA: TGTGCCAGCAGCCCAGACAGAAGGGGGAAGAACACTGAAGCTTTCTTT.

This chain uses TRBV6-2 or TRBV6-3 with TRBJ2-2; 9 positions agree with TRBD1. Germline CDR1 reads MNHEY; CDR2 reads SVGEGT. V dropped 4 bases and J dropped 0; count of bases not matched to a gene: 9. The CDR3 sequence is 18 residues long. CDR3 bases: TGTGCCAGCAGTTCATCGAAAGGGACAGGGTCGAACACCGGGGAGCTGTTTTTT. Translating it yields CASSSSKGTGSNTGELFF.

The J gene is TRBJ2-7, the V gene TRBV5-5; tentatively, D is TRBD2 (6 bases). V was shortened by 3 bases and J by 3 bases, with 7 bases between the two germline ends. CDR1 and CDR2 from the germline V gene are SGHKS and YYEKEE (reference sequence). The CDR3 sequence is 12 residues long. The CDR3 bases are TGTGCCAGCAGCTCGGGAGTCTACGAGCAGTACTTC. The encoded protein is CASSSGVYEQYF.

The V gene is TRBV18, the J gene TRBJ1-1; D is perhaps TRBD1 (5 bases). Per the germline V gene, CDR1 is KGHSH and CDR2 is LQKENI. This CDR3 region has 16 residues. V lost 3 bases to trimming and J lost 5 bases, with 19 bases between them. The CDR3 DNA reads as TGTGCCAGCTCACCCCGAGTTCAGGGAGAGGGTACTGAAGCTTTCTTT. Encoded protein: CASSPRVQGEGTEAFF.

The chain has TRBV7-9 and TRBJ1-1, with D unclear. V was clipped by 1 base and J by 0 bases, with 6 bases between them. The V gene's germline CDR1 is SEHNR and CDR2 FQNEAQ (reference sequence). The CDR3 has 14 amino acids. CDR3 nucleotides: TGTGCCAGCAGCTTAGTCACGTTGAACACTGAAGCTTTCTTT. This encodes CASSLVTLNTEAFF.

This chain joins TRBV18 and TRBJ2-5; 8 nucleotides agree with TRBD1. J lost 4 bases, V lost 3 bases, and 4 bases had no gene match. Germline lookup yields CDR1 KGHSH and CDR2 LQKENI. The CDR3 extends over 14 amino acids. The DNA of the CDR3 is TGTGCCAGCTCACCGGACAGGGCGCCAGAGACCCAGTACTTC. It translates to CASSPDRAPETQYF.

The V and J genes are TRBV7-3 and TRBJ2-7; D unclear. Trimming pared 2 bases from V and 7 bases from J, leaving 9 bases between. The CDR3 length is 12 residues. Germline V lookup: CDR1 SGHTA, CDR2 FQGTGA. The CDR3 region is CASSLGHGEQYF. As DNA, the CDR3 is TGTGCCAGCAGCTTAGGCCACGGAGAGCAGTACTTC.

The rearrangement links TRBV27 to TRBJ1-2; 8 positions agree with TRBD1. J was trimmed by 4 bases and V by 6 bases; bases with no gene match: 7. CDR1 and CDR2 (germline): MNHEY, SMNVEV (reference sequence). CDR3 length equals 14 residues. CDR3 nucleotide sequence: TGTGCCAGCAGAGGGGACAGGTCCTCCTATGGCTACACCTTC. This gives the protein CASRGDRSSYGYTF.

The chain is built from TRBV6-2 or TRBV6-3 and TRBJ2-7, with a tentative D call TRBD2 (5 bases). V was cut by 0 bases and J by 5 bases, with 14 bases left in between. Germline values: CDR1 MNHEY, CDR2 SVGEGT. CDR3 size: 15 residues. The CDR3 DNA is TGTGCCAGCAGTTACTCGATTGCGGGTGCTAACGAGCAGTACTTC. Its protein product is CASSYSIAGANEQYF.

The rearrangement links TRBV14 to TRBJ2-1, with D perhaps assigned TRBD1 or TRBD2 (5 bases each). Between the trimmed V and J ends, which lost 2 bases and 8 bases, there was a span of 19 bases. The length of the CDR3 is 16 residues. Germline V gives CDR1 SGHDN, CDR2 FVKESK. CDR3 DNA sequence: TGTGCCAGCAGCCAACAAGCAGGGAGAGGGTGGGATGAGCAGTTCTTC. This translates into CASSQQAGRGWDEQFF.

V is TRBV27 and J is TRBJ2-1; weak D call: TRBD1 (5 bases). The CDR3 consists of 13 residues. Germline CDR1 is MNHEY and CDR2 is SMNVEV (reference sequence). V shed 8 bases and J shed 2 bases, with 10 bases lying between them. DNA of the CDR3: TGTGCCAGCTGTCAGGGCCCCTACAATGAGCAGTTCTTC. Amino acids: CASCQGPYNEQFF.

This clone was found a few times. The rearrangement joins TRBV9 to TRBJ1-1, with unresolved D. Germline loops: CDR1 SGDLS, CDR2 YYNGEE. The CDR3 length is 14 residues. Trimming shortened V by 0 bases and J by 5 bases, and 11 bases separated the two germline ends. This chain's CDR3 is CASSVDGPGTEAFF. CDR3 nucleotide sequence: TGTGCCAGCAGCGTAGACGGGCCAGGAACTGAAGCTTTCTTT. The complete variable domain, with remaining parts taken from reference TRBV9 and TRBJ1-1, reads DSGVTQTPKHLITATGQRVTLRCSPRSGDLSVYWYQQSLDQGLQFLIQYYNGEERAKGNILERFSAQQFPDLHSELNLSSLELGDSALYFCASSVDGPGTEAFFGQGTRLTVV.

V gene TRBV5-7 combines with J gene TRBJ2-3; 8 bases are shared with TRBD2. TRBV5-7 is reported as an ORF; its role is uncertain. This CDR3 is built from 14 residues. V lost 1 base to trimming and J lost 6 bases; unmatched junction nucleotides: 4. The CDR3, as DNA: TGTGCCAGCAGCTTGTGCGGGGGGCGGGATACGCAGTATTTT. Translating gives CASSLCGGRDTQYF.

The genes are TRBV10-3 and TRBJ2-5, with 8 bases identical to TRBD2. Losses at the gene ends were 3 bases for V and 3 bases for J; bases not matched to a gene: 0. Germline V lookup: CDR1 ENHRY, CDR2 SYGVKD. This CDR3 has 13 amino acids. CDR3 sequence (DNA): TGTGCCATCAGTGATAGCGGGGAAGAGACCCAGTACTTC. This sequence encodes CAISDSGEETQYF.